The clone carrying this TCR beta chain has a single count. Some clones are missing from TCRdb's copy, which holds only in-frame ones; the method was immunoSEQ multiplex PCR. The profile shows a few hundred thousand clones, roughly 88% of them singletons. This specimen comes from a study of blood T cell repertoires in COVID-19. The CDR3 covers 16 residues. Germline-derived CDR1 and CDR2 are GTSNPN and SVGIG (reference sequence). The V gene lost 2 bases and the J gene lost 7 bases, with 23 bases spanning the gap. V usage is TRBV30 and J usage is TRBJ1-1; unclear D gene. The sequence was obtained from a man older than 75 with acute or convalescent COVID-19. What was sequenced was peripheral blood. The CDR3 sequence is CAWSWPSGSRVGEAFF. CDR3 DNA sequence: TGTGCCTGGAGTTGGCCCTCGGGGAGCCGGGTTGGTGAAGCTTTCTTT.